This T cell receptor (beta chain) was retrieved from a study of CD8+ T cells in alopecia areata. Study background: Approximately 6-10-week-old female C3H/HeJ mice were grafted with skin from spontaneously alopecic roughly 6-12-month-old C3H/HeJ graft donors.

Study-level points and caveats: Greater clonality was observed in lesional scalp samples, especially alopecia totalis/universalis, versus normal scalp. Between patients, shared TCR sequences were less clear than in mice. This was possibly due in part to HLA diversity in the patient population. Scalp samples also yield sequences of resident alphabeta T cells from normal skin.

This clone showed up just a few times. Antigen specificity is unknown. TCRdb's protein sequence differs at residue 14 from the translated DNA; the protein presented here follows the DNA. Gene names and germline refer to mouse. The read ends 3 residues shy of where the CDR3 ends; the end is completed using the germline J gene. With 0 bases removed from V and 0 bases from J, the gap between germline ends came to 10 bases. CDR1 and CDR2 from the germline V gene are NNHNN and SYGAGS (reference sequence). This CDR3 contains 17 residues. Following RNA extraction, reverse transcription yielded cDNA that acted as the sequencing template. The repertoire was sequenced with immunoSEQ multiplex PCR; TCRdb's copy has only in-frame clones and lacks some. Observed in the sample are about 110,000 clones, none of them singletons.

This receptor was identified in a C3H/HeJ mouse with alopecia areata. Strain haplotype (MHC): H2-k. The genes are TRBV13-2 and TRBJ1-6; a possible D gene is TRBD1 (6 bases). TRBJ1-6 carries the ORF label, with uncertain function. Sequences were obtained from lesional skin. The sequenced CDR3 bases are TGTGCCAGCGGTGATGCATGGGACATTTCCTATAATTCGCCC. This encodes CASGDAWDISYNSP. The full CDR3 is CASGDAWDISYNSPLYF.